This T cell receptor (beta chain) was identified during a study of shared clonotypes between healthy human individuals. Deep-level assay runs were performed. In the sorted-subset replicate PCRs, around 0.2 ug DNA, some 30,000 T cell genomes, was used. Clones were sequenced by immunoSEQ multiplex PCR, and TCRdb holds only the in-frame ones, with some missing. The sample lists roughly 2.5 million clones; 90% to 95% were seen once. Caucasian adults residing in Nashville, Tennessee made up all the donors. CD45RA-negative memory and CD45RA+ naive subsets were split from the CD4+ cells. The clonotype originates from a man younger than 30 in good health. Sequenced: naive CD4+ T cells sorted from blood. Subset specified: CD45RA+ positively selected.

CDR3 sequence (DNA): TGTGCCAGCAGCCAGCAGGGAAACGAGCAGTACTTC. It encodes CASSQQGNEQYF. The chain has TRBV4-2 and TRBJ2-7; D might be TRBD1 (5 bases). CDR1 is LGHNA, CDR2 YNFKEQ, per germline. Trimming removed 3 bases at V and 5 bases at J, with 8 bases between. This CDR3 spans 12 amino acids.